This TCR beta chain was documented in a study of T cell responses to AZD1222 COVID-19 vaccine. Of note for this clone: The antigen is unknown.

Profiled with immunoSEQ multiplex PCR; TCRdb holds only in-frame clones, not every one. Altogether over 100,000 clones are present, around 85% being singletons, with the ten largest covering 7.9%. Broader study findings: It should be noted that donors were predominantly white British and more often female, and clonal diversity was possibly underestimated.

The sample in question was peripheral blood, obtained 28 days after the second dose of the MenACWY control vaccine. The TCR originated in an adult who received the MenACWY meningococcal vaccine as a control.

The CDR3 protein is CASSLEGGDEAFF. The CDR3 nucleotides read TGTGCCAGCAGCTTAGAGGGAGGGGATGAAGCTTTCTTT. The gene calls are TRBV7-2 and TRBJ1-1; tentative D call: TRBD1 (5 bases). Germline lookup yields CDR1 SGHTA and CDR2 FQGNSA. Trimming took off 1 base at V and 7 bases at J, with 10 bases between the two ends. This CDR3 has 13 residues.